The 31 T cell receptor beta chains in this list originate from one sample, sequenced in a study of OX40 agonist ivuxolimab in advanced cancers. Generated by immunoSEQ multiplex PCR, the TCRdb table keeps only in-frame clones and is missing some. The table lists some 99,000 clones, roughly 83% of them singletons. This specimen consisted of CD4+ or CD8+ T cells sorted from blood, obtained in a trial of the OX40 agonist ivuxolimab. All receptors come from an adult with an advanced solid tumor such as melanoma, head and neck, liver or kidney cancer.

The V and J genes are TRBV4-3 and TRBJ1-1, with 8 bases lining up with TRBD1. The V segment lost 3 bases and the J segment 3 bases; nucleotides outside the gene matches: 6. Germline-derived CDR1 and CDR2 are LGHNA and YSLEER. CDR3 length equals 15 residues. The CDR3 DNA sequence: TGCGCCAGCAGCCAGAACAGGGGGGGCGACACTGAAGCTTTCTTT. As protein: CASSQNRGGDTEAFF.

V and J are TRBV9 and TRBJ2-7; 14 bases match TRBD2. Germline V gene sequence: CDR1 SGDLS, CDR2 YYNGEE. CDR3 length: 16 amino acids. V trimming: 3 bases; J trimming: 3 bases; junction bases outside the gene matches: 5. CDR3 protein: CASSDPGTSGSYEQYF. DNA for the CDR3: TGTGCCAGCAGCGATCCCGGGACTAGCGGGAGCTACGAGCAGTACTTC.

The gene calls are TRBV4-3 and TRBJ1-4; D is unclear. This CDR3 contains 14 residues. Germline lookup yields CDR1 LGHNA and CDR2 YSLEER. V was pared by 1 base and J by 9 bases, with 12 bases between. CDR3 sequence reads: CASSQVSGSQKLFF. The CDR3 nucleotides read TGCGCCAGCAGCCAAGTCTCCGGTTCCCAAAAACTGTTTTTT.

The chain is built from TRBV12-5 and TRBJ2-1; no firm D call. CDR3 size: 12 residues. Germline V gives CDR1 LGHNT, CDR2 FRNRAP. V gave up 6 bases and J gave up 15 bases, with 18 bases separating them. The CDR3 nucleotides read TGTGCTAGTGGGGGCCCTCGGCCAAGACCGTTCTTC. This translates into CASGGPRPRPFF.

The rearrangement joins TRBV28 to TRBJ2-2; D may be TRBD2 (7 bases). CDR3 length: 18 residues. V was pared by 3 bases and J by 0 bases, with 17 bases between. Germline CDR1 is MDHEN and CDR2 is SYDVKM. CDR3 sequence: CASSFLVSGGANTGELFF. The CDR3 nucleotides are TGTGCCAGCAGTTTCTTGGTATCGGGGGGCGCGAACACCGGGGAGCTGTTTTTT.

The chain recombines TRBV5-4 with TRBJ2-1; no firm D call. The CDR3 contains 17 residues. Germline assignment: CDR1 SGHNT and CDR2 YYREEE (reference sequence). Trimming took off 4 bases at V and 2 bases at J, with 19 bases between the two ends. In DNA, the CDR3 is TGTGCCAGCAGCCCCCGGGCAGGCGTCGCGACCTACAATGAGCAGTTCTTC. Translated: CASSPRAGVATYNEQFF.

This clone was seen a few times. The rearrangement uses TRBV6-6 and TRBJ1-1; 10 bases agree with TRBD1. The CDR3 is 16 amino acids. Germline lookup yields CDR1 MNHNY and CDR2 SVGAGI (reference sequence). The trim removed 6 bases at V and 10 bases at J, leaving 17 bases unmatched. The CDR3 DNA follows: TGTGCCAGCAGAGGGGACAGGGGTAGCTTCCCCTGGGTAGCTTTCTTT. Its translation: CASRGDRGSFPWVAFF.

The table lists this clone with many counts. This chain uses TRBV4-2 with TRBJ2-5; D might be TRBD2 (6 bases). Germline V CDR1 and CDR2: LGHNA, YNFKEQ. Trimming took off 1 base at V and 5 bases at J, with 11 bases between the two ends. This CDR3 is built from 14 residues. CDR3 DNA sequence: TGTGCCAGCAGCCAAGGGGGGGATGCGGAGACCCAGTACTTC. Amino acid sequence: CASSQGGDAETQYF.

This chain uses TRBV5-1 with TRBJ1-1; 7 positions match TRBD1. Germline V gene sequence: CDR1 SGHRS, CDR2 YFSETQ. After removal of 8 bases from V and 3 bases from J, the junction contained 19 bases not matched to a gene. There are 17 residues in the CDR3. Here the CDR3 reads CASKSLVNRGWDTEAFF. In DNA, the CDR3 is TGCGCCAGTAAGTCCTTGGTGAACAGGGGCTGGGACACTGAAGCTTTCTTT.

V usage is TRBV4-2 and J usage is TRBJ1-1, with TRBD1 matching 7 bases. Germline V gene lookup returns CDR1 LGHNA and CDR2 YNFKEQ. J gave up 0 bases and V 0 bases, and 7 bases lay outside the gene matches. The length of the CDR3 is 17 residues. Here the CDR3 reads CASSQETGAFMNTEAFF. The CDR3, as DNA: TGTGCCAGCAGCCAAGAAACAGGGGCGTTCATGAACACTGAAGCTTTCTTT.

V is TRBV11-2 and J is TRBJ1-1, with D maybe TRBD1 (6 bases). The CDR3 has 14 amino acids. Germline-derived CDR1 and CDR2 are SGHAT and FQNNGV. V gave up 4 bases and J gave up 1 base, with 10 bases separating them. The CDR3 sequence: CASSSGQQNTEAFF. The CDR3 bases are TGTGCCAGCAGCTCCGGACAGCAGAACACTGAAGCTTTCTTT.

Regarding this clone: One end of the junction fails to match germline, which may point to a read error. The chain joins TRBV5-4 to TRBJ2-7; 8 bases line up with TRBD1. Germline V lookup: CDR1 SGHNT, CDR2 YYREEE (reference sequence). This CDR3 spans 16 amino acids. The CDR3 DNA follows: TGCGCCAGCAGCCAAGAACCCCTCAGGGGGCAATACGAGCAGTACTTC. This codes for CASSQEPLRGQYEQYF.

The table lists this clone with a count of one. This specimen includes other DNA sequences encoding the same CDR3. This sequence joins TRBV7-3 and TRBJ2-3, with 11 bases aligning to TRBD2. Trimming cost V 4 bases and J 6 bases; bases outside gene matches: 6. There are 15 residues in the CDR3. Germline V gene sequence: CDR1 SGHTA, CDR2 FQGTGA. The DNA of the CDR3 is TGTGCCAGCAGCTCTCTAGCGGGGGGAGACGATACGCAGTATTTT. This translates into CASSSLAGGDDTQYF.

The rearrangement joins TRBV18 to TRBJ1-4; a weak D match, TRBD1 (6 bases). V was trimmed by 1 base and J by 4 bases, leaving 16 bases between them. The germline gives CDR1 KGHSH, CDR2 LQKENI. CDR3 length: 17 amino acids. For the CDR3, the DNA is TGTGCCAGCTCACCACTTACCCCGGGAGGGGGTAATGAAAAACTGTTTTTT. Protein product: CASSPLTPGGGNEKLFF.

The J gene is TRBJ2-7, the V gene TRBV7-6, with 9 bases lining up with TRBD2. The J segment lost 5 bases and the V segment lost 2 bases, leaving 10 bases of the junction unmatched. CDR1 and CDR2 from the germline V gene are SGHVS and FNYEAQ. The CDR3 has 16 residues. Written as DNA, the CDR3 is TGTGCCAGCAGCTTAAGGCCCCAGGGACTAGCCCACGAGCAGTACTTC. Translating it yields CASSLRPQGLAHEQYF.

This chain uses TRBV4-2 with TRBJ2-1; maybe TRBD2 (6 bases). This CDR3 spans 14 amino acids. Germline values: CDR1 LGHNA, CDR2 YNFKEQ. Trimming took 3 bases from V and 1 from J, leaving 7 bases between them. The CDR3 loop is CASSHGGSYNEQFF. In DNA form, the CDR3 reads TGTGCCAGCAGCCATGGGGGGTCCTACAATGAGCAGTTCTTC.

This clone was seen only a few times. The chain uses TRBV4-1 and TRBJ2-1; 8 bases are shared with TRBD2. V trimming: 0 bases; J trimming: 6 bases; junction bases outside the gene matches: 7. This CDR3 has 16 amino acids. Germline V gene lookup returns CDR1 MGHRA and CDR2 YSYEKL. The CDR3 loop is CASSQDQAGGGNEQFF. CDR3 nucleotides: TGCGCCAGCAGCCAAGATCAGGCGGGAGGCGGCAATGAGCAGTTCTTC.

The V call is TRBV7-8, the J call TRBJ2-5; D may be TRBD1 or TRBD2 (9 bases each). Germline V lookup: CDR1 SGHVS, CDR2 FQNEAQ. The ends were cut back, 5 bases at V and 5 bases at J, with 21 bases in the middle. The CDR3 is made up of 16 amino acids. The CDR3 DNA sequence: TGTGCCAGCAGCCCCATACCTAGCGGGACAGGGGAGACCCAGTACTTC. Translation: CASSPIPSGTGETQYF. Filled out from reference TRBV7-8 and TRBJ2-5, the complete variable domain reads GAGVSQSPRYKVAKRGQDVALRCDPISGHVSLFWYQQALGQGPEFLTYFQNEAQLDKSGLPSDRFFAERPEGSVSTLKIQRTQQEDSAVYLCASSPIPSGTGETQYFGPGTRLLVL.

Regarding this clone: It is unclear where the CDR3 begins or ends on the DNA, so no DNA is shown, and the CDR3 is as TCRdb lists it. CDR3 loop: CASSPTPGSCFF. The rearrangement joins TRBV6-6 to TRBJ2-2; the D call of TRBD2 is as the table states it, not checked on the DNA. The CDR3 length is 12 residues, termini included. Germline V gene sequence: CDR1 MNHNY, CDR2 SVGAGI (reference sequence).

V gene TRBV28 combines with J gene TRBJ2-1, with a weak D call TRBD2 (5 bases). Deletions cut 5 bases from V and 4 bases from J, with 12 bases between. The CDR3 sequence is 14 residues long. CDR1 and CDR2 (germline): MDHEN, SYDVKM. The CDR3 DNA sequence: TGTGCCAGCAGTCGAGGGCCGTTATACAATGAGCAGTTCTTC. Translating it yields CASSRGPLYNEQFF.

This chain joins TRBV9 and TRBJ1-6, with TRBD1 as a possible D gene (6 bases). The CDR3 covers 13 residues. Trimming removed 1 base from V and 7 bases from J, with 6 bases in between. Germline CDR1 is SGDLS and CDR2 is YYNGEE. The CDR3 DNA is TGTGCCAGCAGCGTACAGGGGAATTCACCCCTCCACTTT. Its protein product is CASSVQGNSPLHF.

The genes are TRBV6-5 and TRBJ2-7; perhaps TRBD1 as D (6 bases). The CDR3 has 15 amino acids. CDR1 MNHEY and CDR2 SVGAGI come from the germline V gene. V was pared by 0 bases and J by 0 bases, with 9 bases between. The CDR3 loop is CASSYSPGVSYEQYF. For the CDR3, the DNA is TGTGCCAGCAGTTACTCGCCAGGGGTCTCCTACGAGCAGTACTTC.

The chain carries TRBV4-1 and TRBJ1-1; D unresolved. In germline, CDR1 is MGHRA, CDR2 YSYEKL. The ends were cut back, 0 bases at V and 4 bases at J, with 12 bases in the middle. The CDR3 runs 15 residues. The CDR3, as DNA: TGCGCCAGCAGCCAAGATCTAGATAGGAGCACTGAAGCTTTCTTT. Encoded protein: CASSQDLDRSTEAFF.

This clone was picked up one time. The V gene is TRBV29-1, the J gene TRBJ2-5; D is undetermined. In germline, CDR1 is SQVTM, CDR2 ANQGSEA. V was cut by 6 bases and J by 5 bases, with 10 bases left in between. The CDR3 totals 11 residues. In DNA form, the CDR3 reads TGCAGCGTCTTGCGGTGGGAGACCCAGTACTTC. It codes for CSVLRWETQYF.

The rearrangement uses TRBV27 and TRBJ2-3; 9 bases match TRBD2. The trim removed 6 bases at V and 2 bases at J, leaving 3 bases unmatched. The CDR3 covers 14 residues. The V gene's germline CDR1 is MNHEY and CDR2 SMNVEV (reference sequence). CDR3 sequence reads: CASRLAGFTDTQYF. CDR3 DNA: TGTGCCAGCAGGCTAGCGGGGTTCACAGATACGCAGTATTTT.

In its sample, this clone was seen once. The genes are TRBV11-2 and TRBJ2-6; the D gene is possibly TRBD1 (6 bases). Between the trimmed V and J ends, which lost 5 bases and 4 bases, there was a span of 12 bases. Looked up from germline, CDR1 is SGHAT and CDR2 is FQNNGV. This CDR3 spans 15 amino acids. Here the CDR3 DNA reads TGTGCCAGCAGCCTAGTCGGACAGGGGGCCAACGTCCTGACTTTC. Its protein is CASSLVGQGANVLTF.

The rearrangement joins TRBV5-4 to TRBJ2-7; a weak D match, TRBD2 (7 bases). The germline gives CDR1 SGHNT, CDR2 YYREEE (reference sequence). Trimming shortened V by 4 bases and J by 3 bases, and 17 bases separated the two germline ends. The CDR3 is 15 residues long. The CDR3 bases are TGTGCCAGCAGCGGGGGGGGCCGCGTAATCTACGAGCAGTACTTC. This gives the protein CASSGGGRVIYEQYF.

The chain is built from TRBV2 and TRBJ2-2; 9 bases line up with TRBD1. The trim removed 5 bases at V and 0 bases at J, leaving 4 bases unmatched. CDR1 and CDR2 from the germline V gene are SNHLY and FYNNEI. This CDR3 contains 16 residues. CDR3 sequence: CASSSGQGPNTGELFF. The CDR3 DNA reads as TGTGCCAGCAGTTCGGGACAGGGTCCGAACACCGGGGAGCTGTTTTTT.

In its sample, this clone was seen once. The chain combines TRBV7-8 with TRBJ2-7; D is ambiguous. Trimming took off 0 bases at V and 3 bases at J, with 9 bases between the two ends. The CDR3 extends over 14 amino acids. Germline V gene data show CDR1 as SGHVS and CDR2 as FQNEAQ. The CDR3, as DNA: TGTGCCAGCAGCTTAGCTCAGGCTGGCTACGAGCAGTACTTC. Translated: CASSLAQAGYEQYF.

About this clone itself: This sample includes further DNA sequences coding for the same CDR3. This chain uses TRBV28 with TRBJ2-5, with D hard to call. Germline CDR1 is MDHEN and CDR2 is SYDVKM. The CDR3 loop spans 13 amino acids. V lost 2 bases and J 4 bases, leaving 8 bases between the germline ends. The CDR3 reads CASSLAGRETQYF. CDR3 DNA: TGTGCCAGCAGTTTAGCCGGGCGAGAGACCCAGTACTTC.

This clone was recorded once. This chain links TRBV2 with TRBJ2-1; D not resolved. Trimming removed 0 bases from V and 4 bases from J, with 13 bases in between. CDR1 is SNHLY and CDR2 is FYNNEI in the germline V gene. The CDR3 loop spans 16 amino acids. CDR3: CASSEAHGRGYNEQFF. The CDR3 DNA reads TGTGCCAGCAGTGAAGCGCATGGCCGAGGTTACAATGAGCAGTTCTTC.